This T cell receptor beta chain originates from a study of blood T cell repertoires in COVID-19. With 1 base removed from V and 6 bases from J, the gap between germline ends came to 18 bases. CDR3 size: 16 residues. The germline V gene encodes CDR1 SGHAT and CDR2 FQNNGV. Assay used: immunoSEQ multiplex PCR; TCRdb lists only in-frame clones, some missing. The sample contains approximately 150,000 clones, 84% of which appear only once. This sequence was found in a man between 45 and 60 years old in a cohort exposed to, infected with or recovered from COVID-19 (not recorded which). Sequencing used PBMCs or T cells enriched from blood (not recorded which). This chain connects TRBV11-2 to TRBJ1-2; the D gene is possibly TRBD1 (6 bases). The CDR3 here is CASSLGGPPRVDGYTF. The CDR3 DNA reads TGTGCCAGCAGCTTAGGGGGGCCCCCTAGAGTGGATGGCTACACCTTC. Variable domain in full (rest from reference TRBV11-2 and TRBJ1-2): EAGVAQSPRYKIIEKRQSVAFWCNPISGHATLYWYQQILGQGPKLLIQFQNNGVVDDSQLPKDRFSAERLKGVDSTLKIQPAKLEDSAVYLCASSLGGPPRVDGYTFGSGTRLTVV.